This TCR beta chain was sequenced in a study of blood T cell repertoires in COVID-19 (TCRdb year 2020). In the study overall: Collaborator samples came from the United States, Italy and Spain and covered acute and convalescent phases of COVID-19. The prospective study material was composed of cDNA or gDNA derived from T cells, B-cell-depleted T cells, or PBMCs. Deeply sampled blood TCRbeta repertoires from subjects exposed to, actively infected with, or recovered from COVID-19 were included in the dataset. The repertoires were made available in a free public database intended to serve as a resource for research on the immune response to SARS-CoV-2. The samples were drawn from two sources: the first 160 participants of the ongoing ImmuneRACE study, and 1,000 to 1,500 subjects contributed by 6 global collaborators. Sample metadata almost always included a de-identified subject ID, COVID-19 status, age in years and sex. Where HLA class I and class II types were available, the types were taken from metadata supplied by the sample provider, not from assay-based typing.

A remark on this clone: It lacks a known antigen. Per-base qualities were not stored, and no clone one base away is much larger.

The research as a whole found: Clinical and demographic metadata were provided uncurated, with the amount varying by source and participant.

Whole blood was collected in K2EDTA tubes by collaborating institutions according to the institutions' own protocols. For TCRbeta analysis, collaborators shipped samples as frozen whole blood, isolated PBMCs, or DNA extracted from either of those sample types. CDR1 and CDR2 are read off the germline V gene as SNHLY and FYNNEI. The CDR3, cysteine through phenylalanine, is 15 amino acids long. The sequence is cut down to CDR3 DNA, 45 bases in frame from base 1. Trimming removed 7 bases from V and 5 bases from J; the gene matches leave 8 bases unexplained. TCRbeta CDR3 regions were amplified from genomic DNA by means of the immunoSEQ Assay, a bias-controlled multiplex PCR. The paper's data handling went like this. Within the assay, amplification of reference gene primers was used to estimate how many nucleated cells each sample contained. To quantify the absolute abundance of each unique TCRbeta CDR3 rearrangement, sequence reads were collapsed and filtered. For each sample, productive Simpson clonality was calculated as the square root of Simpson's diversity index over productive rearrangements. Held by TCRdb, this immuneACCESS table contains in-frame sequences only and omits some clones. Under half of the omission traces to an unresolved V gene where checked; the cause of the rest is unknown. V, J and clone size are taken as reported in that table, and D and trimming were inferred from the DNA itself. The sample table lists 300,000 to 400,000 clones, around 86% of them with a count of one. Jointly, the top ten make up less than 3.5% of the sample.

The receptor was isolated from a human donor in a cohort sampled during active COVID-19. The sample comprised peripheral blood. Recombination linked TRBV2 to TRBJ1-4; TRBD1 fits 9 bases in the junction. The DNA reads TGTGCCAGCAAGGACAGGGGAAGAAGGAATGAAAAACTGTTTTTT. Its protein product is CASKDRGRRNEKLFF.